The clone carrying this TCR beta chain came up many times. This entry is derived from a study of metastatic and nonmetastatic thyroid tumors. Study summary: The study looked at repertoires side by side in blood and in tumor or nodule tissue from malignant and benign thyroid patients.

Through MiXCR, TCRdb re-clonotyped the PCR reads. The table records tens of thousands of clones, around 12% of them present only once. With 3 bases removed from V and 0 bases from J, the gap between germline ends came to 9 bases. CDR1 is SGHRS and CDR2 is YFSETQ in the germline V gene. The CDR3 has 14 residues. Nobody among the patients had been given any treatment before thyroid surgery. V is TRBV5-1 and J is TRBJ2-5; tentative D call: TRBD1 (7 bases). Sequenced material: blood. The source of this sequence is a female donor with papillary thyroid cancer or a benign thyroid nodule (not recorded which). Some clones in this sample may be carry-over from other donors' samples. CDR3 sequence reads: CASSSGGNQETQYF. The DNA for the CDR3 is TGCGCCAGCAGCTCAGGGGGGAACCAAGAGACCCAGTACTTC.